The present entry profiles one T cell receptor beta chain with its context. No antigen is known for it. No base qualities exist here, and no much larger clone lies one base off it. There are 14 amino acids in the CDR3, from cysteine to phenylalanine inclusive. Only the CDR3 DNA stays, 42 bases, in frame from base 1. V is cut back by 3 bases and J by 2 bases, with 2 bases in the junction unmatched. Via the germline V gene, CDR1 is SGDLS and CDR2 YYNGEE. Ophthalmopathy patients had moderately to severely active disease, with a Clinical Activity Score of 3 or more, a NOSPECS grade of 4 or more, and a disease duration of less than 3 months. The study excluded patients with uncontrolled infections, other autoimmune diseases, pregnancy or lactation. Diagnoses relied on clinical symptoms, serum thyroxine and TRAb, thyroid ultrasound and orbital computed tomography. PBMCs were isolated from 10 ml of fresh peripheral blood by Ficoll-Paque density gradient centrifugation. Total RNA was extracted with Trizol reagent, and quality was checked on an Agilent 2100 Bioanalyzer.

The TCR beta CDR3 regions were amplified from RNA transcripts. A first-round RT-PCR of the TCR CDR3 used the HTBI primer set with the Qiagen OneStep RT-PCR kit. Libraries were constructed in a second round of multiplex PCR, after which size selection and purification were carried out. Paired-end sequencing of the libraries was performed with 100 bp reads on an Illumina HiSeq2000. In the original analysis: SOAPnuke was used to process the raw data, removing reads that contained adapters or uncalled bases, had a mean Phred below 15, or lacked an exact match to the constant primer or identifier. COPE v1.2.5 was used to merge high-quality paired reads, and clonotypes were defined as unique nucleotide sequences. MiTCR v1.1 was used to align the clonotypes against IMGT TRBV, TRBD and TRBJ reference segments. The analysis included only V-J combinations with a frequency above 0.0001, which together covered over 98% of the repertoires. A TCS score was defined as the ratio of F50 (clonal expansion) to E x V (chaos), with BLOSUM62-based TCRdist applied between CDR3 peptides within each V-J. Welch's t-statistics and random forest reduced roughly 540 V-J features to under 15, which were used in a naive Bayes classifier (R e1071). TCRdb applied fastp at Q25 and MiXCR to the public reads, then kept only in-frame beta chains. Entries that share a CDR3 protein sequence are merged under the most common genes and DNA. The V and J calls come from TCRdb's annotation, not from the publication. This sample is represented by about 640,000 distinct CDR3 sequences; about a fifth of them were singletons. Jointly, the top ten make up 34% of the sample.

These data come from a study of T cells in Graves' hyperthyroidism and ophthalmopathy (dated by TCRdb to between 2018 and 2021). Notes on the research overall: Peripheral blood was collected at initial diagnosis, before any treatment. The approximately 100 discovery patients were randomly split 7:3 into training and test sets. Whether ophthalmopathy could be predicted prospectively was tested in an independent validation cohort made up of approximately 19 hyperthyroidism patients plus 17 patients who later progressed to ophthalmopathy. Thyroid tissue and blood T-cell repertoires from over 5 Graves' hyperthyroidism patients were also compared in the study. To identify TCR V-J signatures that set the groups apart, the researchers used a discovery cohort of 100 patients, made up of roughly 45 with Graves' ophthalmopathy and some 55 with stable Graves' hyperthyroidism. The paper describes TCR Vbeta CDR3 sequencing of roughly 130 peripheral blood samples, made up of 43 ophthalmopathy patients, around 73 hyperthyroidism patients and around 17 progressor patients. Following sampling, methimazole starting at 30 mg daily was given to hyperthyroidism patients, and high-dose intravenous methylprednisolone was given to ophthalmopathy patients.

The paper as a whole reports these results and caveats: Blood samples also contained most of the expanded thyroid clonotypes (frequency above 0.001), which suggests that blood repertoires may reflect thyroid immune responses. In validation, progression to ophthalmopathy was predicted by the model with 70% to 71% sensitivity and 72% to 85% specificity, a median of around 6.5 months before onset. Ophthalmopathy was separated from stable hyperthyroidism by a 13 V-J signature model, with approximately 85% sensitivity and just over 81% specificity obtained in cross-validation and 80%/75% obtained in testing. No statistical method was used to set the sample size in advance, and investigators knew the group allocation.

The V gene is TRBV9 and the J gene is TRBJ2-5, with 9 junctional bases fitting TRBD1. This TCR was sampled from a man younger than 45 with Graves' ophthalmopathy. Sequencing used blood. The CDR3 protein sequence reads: CASSGGTGQETQYF. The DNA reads TGTGCCAGCAGCGGCGGGACAGGGCAAGAGACCCAGTACTTC.